This T cell receptor (beta chain) was obtained from a study of blood T cell repertoires in COVID-19. For the study at large: The United States, Italy and Spain provided the acute and convalescent COVID-19 samples. The analysed material was cDNA or gDNA that came from T cells, B-cell-depleted T cells, or PBMCs.

In the source study's methods: Reference gene primer amplification yielded estimated nucleated cell counts. Profiling relied on immunoSEQ multiplex PCR, and the TCRdb table lists in-frame clones only, not all of them. V and J calls and clone size are given by that table; D and trimming were obtained from the DNA. The data show fewer than 100,000 clones, approximately 86% seen once. Germline values: CDR1 DFQATT, CDR2 SNEGSKA (reference sequence). This CDR3 has 11 residues. V was clipped by 5 bases and J by 7 bases, with 11 bases between them. The specimen sequenced was peripheral blood. V gene TRBV20-1 combines with J gene TRBJ1-1; no firm D call. The sequence was collected from a man aged 55 to 70 with acute or convalescent COVID-19. The CDR3 bases are TGCAGTGCTCCCGGGATGAGTGAAGCTTTCTTT. Translation: CSAPGMSEAFF.